The rows below give T cell receptor beta chains drawn from one sample of a study of cytomegalovirus exposure and HLA in healthy donors. The protocol was immunoSEQ multiplex PCR, while the TCRdb copy is restricted to in-frame clones and leaves out a portion. The repertoire holds approximately 180,000 clones, with around 79% as singletons. Sequenced input: PBMCs. The source is a woman in her fifties or sixties in good health and CMV-seronegative. Both conserved end residues are part of each CDR3. D genes are given only for firm matches. Expanded clones are given a class, and other clones once, few, many or no size at all.

d_call clone_size j_call v_call cdr3_nt cdr3_aa
NA few TRBJ1-5 TRBV7-5 TGTGCCAGAAGCTTACATTCGCGAGACAGGGGGCTTCAGCCCCAGCATTTT CARSLHSRDRGLQPQHF
TRBD1 NA TRBJ1-4 TRBV7-2 TGTGCCAGCAGCCCAGGGGGCGGTTTGGGTGAAAAACTGTTTTTT CASSPGGGLGEKLFF
TRBD2 NA TRBJ2-7 TRBV4-1 TGCGCCAGCAGCGAAGAAGAGTCCCGACTAGCGGGAAGACACTACGAGCAGTACTTC CASSEEESRLAGRHYEQYF
TRBD2 NA TRBJ2-5 TRBV4-1 TGCGCCAGCAGCCAAGGATCTATTCCGACTAGCGGGAGAGAGACCCAGTACTTC CASSQGSIPTSGRETQYF
TRBD2 NA TRBJ2-3 TRBV5-1 TGCGCCAGTAATTACCGACTCCTTCGGCCGAAAACTGCGGACGGGAGGGCCACAGATACGCAGTATTTT CASNYRLLRPKTADGRATDTQYF
NA once TRBJ1-3 TRBV4-2 TGTGCCAGCAGCCAAGAAAGAACAACAGGAAACACCATATATTTT CASSQERTTGNTIYF
NA once TRBJ2-7 TRBV10-3 TGTGCCATCAGTACACCCTACGAGCAGTACTTC CAISTPYEQYF
NA once TRBJ2-3 TRBV9 TGTGCCAGCAGCGTCGAAGGGGTTAGCACAGATACGCAGTATTTT CASSVEGVSTDTQYF
NA NA TRBJ1-2 TRBV9 TGTGCCAGCAGCGTAGATAGTTCGGGGTGGTATGGCTACACCTTC CASSVDSSGWYGYTF
TRBD2 few TRBJ2-3 TRBV11-2 TGTGCCAGCAGCTTAGGCGGGAGCGGGAAAGATACGCAGTATTTT CASSLGGSGKDTQYF
TRBD2 NA TRBJ2-7 TRBV2 TGTGCCACCGATAGACTAGCGGGGGACTCCTACGAGCAGTACTTC CATDRLAGDSYEQYF
NA NA TRBJ1-4 TRBV7-8 TGTGCCAGCAGCTTAGCGAACAGGGCGAGCGAAAAACTGTTTTTT CASSLANRASEKLFF
NA NA TRBJ2-2 TRBV7-3 TGTGCCAGCAGCTACCAGGGCGGCCTCACCGGGGAGCTGTTTTTT CASSYQGGLTGELFF
TRBD1 NA TRBJ2-7 TRBV7-2 TGTGCCAGCAGCTTAACCGGGACAGCCTCTGACGAGCAGTACTTC CASSLTGTASDEQYF
TRBD1 NA TRBJ1-1 TRBV2 TGTGCCAGCCGCCGGGACAGGGGGCGCGACACTGAAGCTTTCTTT CASRRDRGRDTEAFF
TRBD1 NA TRBJ2-2 TRBV5-4 TGTGCCAGCAGCTTTAACAGGGGGACATCCGGGGAGCTGTTTTTT CASSFNRGTSGELFF
TRBD2 NA TRBJ2-7 TRBV13 TGTGCCAGCAGCCTTAGCGGGACGGGGACCTACGAGCAGTACTTC CASSLSGTGTYEQYF
NA NA TRBJ1-5 TRBV7-2 TGTGCCAGCAGCTCCCAGACAGGACCGAATAGCAATCAGCCCCAGCATTTT CASSSQTGPNSNQPQHF
NA NA TRBJ2-7 TRBV7-9 TGTGCCAGCAGCTTAGACAGGGTTATCTCCTACGAGCAGTACTTC CASSLDRVISYEQYF
TRBD1 NA TRBJ1-1 TRBV7-2 TGTGCCAGCAGCCCCTACAGGGGGGCGAACACTGAAGCTTTCTTT CASSPYRGANTEAFF
TRBD2 NA TRBJ2-7 TRBV5-4 TGTGCCAGCAGCTTAGGGCTAGCGGGAGTGACCGAGCAGTACTTC CASSLGLAGVTEQYF
NA NA TRBJ1-5 TRBV19 TGTGCCAGTAAACTAACGGGCAATCAGCCCCAGCATTTT CASKLTGNQPQHF
NA few TRBJ1-3 TRBV10-3 TGTGCCATCAGTGAGGGGGAGCGCGGGTCTGGAAACACCATATATTTT CAISEGERGSGNTIYF
NA few TRBJ1-1 TRBV6-5 TGTGCCAGCAGTCCCGGACAGCAAAACACTGAAGCTTTCTTT CASSPGQQNTEAFF
NA NA TRBJ1-2 TRBV28 TGTGCCATACAAGGGGCCGGCAGGGGTAGTCGCGACTATGGCTACACCTTC CAIQGAGRGSRDYGYTF
TRBD1 NA TRBJ2-5 TRBV7-3 TGTGCCAGCAGCCTGGGGACAGGGGGAGAGACCCAGTACTTC CASSLGTGGETQYF
NA NA TRBJ1-4 TRBV4-2 TGTGCCAGCAGCCAGGAACGGGGGACCCGGACTAATGAAAAACTGTTTTTT CASSQERGTRTNEKLFF
TRBD2 NA TRBJ2-7 TRBV4-3 TGCGCCAGCAGTCGGGACGGGGGGGGAGAGCAGTACTTC CASSRDGGGEQYF
NA NA TRBJ2-3 TRBV6-5 TGTGCCAGCAGTACCGGACTCGCTGATACGCAGTATTTT CASSTGLADTQYF
NA NA TRBJ2-2 TRBV19 TGTGCCAGTAGTAGGACGACAGGGAACACCGGGGAGCTGTTTTTT CASSRTTGNTGELFF
NA NA TRBJ2-7 TRBV4-1 TGCGCCAGCAGCCTTCAACAGGGATCTGGCGAGCAGTACTTC CASSLQQGSGEQYF
TRBD2 NA TRBJ2-1 TRBV5-1 TGCGCCAGCAGCTATACTCCTAGCGGGATGGCTAGCGATGAGCAGTTCTTC CASSYTPSGMASDEQFF
TRBD1 few TRBJ1-5 TRBV6-5 TGTGCCAGTCGACAGGGGAGTCAGCCCCAGCATTTT CASRQGSQPQHF
NA NA TRBJ2-2 TRBV4-2 TGTGCCAGCAGCCAGGAACAGGGATCCGGGGAGCTGTTTTTT CASSQEQGSGELFF
NA NA TRBJ2-1 TRBV5-6 TGTGCCAGCAGCCGGGACAACTCCCAACGGGTTGAGCAGTTCTTC CASSRDNSQRVEQFF
TRBD2 NA TRBJ2-1 TRBV5-1 TGCGCCAGCAGCCTACCAGCGGGAGGCGTCGCCTACAATGAGCAGTTCTTC CASSLPAGGVAYNEQFF
TRBD2 NA TRBJ2-3 TRBV5-1 TGCGCCAGCACCCTGACTAGCGGGAGCCCCACAGATACGCAGTATTTT CASTLTSGSPTDTQYF
NA NA TRBJ1-1 TRBV10-3 TGTGCCATCAGTGAGCTCGGGCAGGGCGGTGAAGCTTTCTTT CAISELGQGGEAFF
NA NA TRBJ2-2 TRBV4-3 TGCGCCAGCAGCCAGACCGGCGGGCCACCGCGTCGGCTGTTTTTT CASSQTGGPPRRLFF